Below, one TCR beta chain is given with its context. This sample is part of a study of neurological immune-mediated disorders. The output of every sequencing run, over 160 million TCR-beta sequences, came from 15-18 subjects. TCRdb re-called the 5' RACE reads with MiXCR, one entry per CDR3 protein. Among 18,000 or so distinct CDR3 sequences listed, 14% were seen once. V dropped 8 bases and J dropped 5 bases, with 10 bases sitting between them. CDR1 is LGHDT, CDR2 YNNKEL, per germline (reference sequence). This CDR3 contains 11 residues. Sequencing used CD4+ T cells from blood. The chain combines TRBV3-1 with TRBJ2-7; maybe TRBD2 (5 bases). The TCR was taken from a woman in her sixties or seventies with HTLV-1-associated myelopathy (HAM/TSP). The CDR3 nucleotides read TGTGCCAGCCAGAGGGATGACGAGCAGTACTTC. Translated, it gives CASQRDDEQYF.